The subject of this entry is one T cell receptor (beta chain). Sequenced by immunoSEQ multiplex PCR; TCRdb stores in-frame clones only, minus some. The sample contains under 1 million clones, around 93% of which appear only once. Per the germline V gene, CDR1 is SGDLS and CDR2 is YYNGEE. V lost 3 bases and J 0 bases, leaving 10 bases between the germline ends. The CDR3 loop spans 16 amino acids. This sample is drawn from a study of shared clonotypes between healthy human individuals. CD45RO-negative, CCR7-positively selected cells formed the naive CD8 fraction, excluding terminally differentiated effector memory CD45RA+ cells.

Sequenced input: naive CD8+ T cells sorted from blood. This chain joins TRBV9 and TRBJ1-6; D not certain. The origin of this receptor is a man aged 25 to 45 in good health. The CDR3 region has the DNA TGTGCCAGCAGCGCGGAGGGTAGCTCCTATAATTCACCCCTCCACTTT. Translated, it gives CASSAEGSSYNSPLHF. Using reference TRBV9 and TRBJ1-6 for the parts outside the CDR3, the full variable domain is DSGVTQTPKHLITATGQRVTLRCSPRSGDLSVYWYQQSLDQGLQFLIQYYNGEERAKGNILERFSAQQFPDLHSELNLSSLELGDSALYFCASSAEGSSYNSPLHFGNGTRLTVT.